The next 5 T cell receptor beta chains were all read from a single sample in a study of cytomegalovirus exposure and HLA in healthy donors (dated 2017 in TCRdb). Library method: the immunoSEQ multiplex PCR assay. The multiplex PCR relied on a mix of 60 forward primers for TCR Vbeta segments and 13 reverse primers for TCR Jbeta segments. TCRdb mirrors the immuneACCESS table, restricted to in-frame sequences. Some clones are absent from its copies; in checked studies, under half trace to an unresolved V gene, and the reason for the others is unknown. Here the sample has some 130,000 clones; 55% to 80% occur a single time. Of the sample, about 2.6% is held by the ten largest clones. Sequencing was done on a sample of PBMCs. The source of these receptors is a woman in her thirties or forties in good health and CMV-seronegative.

The rearrangement uses TRBV10-1 and TRBJ1-5; TRBD1 matches at 10 bases. Germline CDR1 reads WNHNN; CDR2 reads SYGVQD (reference sequence). The ends lost 7 bases at V and 3 bases at J; junction bases unmatched: 15. The length of the CDR3 is 18 residues. CDR3 nucleotide sequence: TGCGCCAGCATCCCCGGGACAGGGGACCCCCACGACAATCAGCCCCAGCATTTT. Translating it yields CASIPGTGDPHDNQPQHF.

The table lists this clone with a count of one. This chain connects TRBV28 to TRBJ1-2, with 10 bases aligning to TRBD1. Germline values: CDR1 MDHEN, CDR2 SYDVKM. The CDR3 is 12 amino acids. Germline trimming cut 8 bases from V and 6 bases from J; bases unmatched to any gene: 3. The CDR3 loop is CASWGQGNGYTF. The CDR3 nucleotides are TGTGCCAGCTGGGGACAGGGGAATGGCTACACCTTC.

This chain connects TRBV28 to TRBJ1-2; D remains unclear. V lost 1 base, J lost 3 bases, and 6 bases lay in between. This CDR3 has 13 amino acids. The V gene's germline CDR1 is MDHEN and CDR2 SYDVKM. The CDR3 DNA reads as TGTGCCAGCAGTTTATACGGAGACTATGGCTACACCTTC. It codes for CASSLYGDYGYTF.

This chain connects TRBV30 to TRBJ1-4; D remains unclear. Per the germline V gene, CDR1 is GTSNPN and CDR2 is SVGIG (reference sequence). Trimming left V 0 bases short and J 0 bases short, with 5 bases between. This CDR3 contains 14 residues. CDR3 nucleotide sequence: TGTGCCTGGAGTGTACTTGCAACTAATGAAAAACTGTTTTTT. Its protein product is CAWSVLATNEKLFF.

This clone has just one count. V and J are TRBV7-8 and TRBJ1-2, with D possibly TRBD1 on 6 matching bases. The CDR3 loop spans 16 amino acids. V gave up 5 bases and J gave up 0 bases, with 16 bases separating them. Germline V gives CDR1 SGHVS, CDR2 FQNEAQ. The CDR3 DNA reads as TGTGCCAGCAGCCTCCTACAGGGCCGGACTAACTATGGCTACACCTTC. As protein: CASSLLQGRTNYGYTF.